The next 21 T cell receptor beta chains were all read from a single sample in a study of molecular identifiers for immune sequencing clone quantification. TCRdb called the PCR reads again in MiXCR, with one record for every CDR3 protein. The sample carries under 650,000 distinct CDR3 sequences, 15% to 20% recorded once. The sample taken for sequencing was naive CD8+ T cells from blood, with Jurkat cell RNA spiked in. Subset reported: FACS-sorted CD8+CD4-CCR7+CD45RA+ naive T cells. All receptors come from a human donor in good health. Some libraries in this study had Jurkat cell RNA spiked in.

This chain connects TRBV9 to TRBJ2-7; 7 bases agree with TRBD2. The germline gives CDR1 SGDLS, CDR2 YYNGEE. This CDR3 has 14 residues. J gave up 0 bases and V 3 bases, and 3 bases lay outside the gene matches. The CDR3 protein is CASSGRDYSYEQYF. In DNA form, the CDR3 reads TGTGCCAGCAGCGGCCGGGACTACTCCTACGAGCAGTACTTC.

This clonotype has a count of ten or more. V gene TRBV30 combines with J gene TRBJ2-7; no clear D gene. The CDR3 has 13 residues. V was cut by 2 bases and J by 7 bases, with 15 bases left in between. CDR1 is GTSNPN, CDR2 SVGIG, per germline (reference sequence). The CDR3 DNA reads TGTGCCTGGAGTACGGGTCGTTCGGGTGAGCAGTACTTC. Its protein is CAWSTGRSGEQYF.

This sequence joins TRBV27 and TRBJ2-7; TRBD2 might be the D (6 bases). CDR1 MNHEY and CDR2 SMNVEV come from the germline V gene (reference sequence). Trimming cost V 8 bases and J 2 bases, with 13 bases left between them. This CDR3 region has 13 residues. The CDR3 region is CASGDFDPYEQYF. The CDR3 coding sequence is TGTGCCAGCGGGGACTTCGATCCCTACGAGCAGTACTTC.

This clonotype was observed at least ten times. CDR3 protein: CSARGGGGSSYEQYF. CDR3 nucleotides: TGCAGTGCTAGAGGGGGCGGGGGTAGCTCCTACGAGCAGTACTTC. This chain joins TRBV20-1 and TRBJ2-7; 7 bases are shared with TRBD2. The germline gives CDR1 DFQATT, CDR2 SNEGSKA (reference sequence). V trimming: 1 base; J trimming: 0 bases; junction bases outside the gene matches: 6. There are 15 residues in the CDR3.

This clonotype was observed a handful of times. This chain connects TRBV7-9 to TRBJ2-7; TRBD2 agrees at 9 bases. Trimming took 5 bases from V and 3 from J; bases not matched to a gene: 8. This CDR3 has 15 residues. Germline loops: CDR1 SEHNR, CDR2 FQNEAQ (reference sequence). The CDR3 nucleotides are TGTGCCAGCAGCCGACTGGCGGGGGGGGTCTACGAGCAGTACTTC. Amino acids: CASSRLAGGVYEQYF.

Points on this clonotype: One base away lies a much larger clone, so this may be a sequencing read error. The rearrangement uses TRBV20-1 and TRBJ1-1, with a tentative D call TRBD1 (5 bases). CDR1 DFQATT and CDR2 SNEGSKA come from the germline V gene (reference sequence). This CDR3 has 16 residues. The CDR3, as DNA: TGCGGTGCTAGAGCCGACAGCTGGGGCTTGAACACTGAAGCTTTCTTT. Amino acid sequence: CGARADSWGLNTEAFF.

Turning to this clonotype: A much larger clone sits a single nucleotide away, making a read error possible. The CDR3 region is CASRRISGYNEQFF. For the CDR3, the DNA is TGTGCCAGTAGAAGGATTAGCGGCTACAATGAGCAGTTCTTC. The chain has TRBV19 and TRBJ2-1; TRBD2 is a possible D gene (6 bases). The CDR3 has 14 amino acids. Trimming took off 6 bases at V and 3 bases at J, with 12 bases between the two ends. Germline loops: CDR1 LNHDA, CDR2 SQIVND (reference sequence).

A word on this clonotype: This likely comes from a read error, as the CDR3 has no conserved phenylalanine or tryptophan at its end. J is TRBJ2-7 and V is TRBV4-1; the match to TRBD2 covers 9 bases. After removal of 4 bases from V and 2 bases from J, the junction contained 12 bases not matched to a gene. Germline values: CDR1 MGHRA, CDR2 YSYEKL. This CDR3 is built from 17 residues. This CDR3 reads CASSPWSSGAVTYEQYL. CDR3 in DNA: TGCGCCAGCAGCCCTTGGTCTAGCGGGGCGGTAACCTACGAGCAGTACCTC.

The chain combines TRBV20-1 with TRBJ1-1, with D perhaps TRBD1 (6 bases). The V gene lost 3 bases and the J gene lost 1 base, with 15 bases spanning the gap. The length of the CDR3 is 15 residues. Germline assignment: CDR1 DFQATT and CDR2 SNEGSKA (reference sequence). The CDR3 is CSARGTTIKNTEAFF. As DNA, the CDR3 is TGCAGTGCTAGGGGGACAACGATTAAGAACACTGAAGCTTTCTTT.

This clonotype was observed many times. The chain recombines TRBV7-9 with TRBJ2-7; a possible D gene is TRBD1 (6 bases). The V end lost 6 bases, the J end lost 0 bases, and 15 bases lay between the germline ends. Germline CDR1 is SEHNR and CDR2 is FQNEAQ (reference sequence). This CDR3 contains 15 residues. CDR3: CASSSTDRPSYEQYF. CDR3 sequence (DNA): TGTGCCAGCAGTTCCACTGACAGGCCCTCCTACGAGCAGTACTTC. Using reference TRBV7-9 and TRBJ2-7 for the parts outside the CDR3, the full variable domain is DTGVSQNPRHKITKRGQNVTFRCDPISEHNRLYWYRQTLGQGPEFLTYFQNEAQLEKSRLLSDRFSAERPKGSFSTLEIQRTEQGDSAMYLCASSSTDRPSYEQYFGPGTRLTVT.

This clonotype has only a few counts. This chain uses TRBV6-2 or TRBV6-3 with TRBJ2-7; 11 nucleotides match TRBD2. Germline CDR1 MNHEY, CDR2 SVGEGT. Unmatched junction bases numbered 4, after V lost 6 bases and J lost 3 bases. The CDR3 runs 14 residues. Written as DNA, the CDR3 is TGTGCCAGCAGGGGACTAGCGGATAACTACGAGCAGTACTTC. This encodes CASRGLADNYEQYF.

A single count supports this clonotype. A read error may explain this, as a much larger clone is one base away. V is TRBV5-1 and J is TRBJ1-2; tentative D call: TRBD1 (5 bases). CDR3 length: 14 residues. Germline-derived CDR1 and CDR2 are SGHRS and YFSETQ. The CDR3 sequence: CASSLAGAHYGNTF. The CDR3 DNA reads TGCGCCAGCAGCTTGGCTGGGGCCCACTATGGCAACACCTTC.

On this clonotype: The CDR3 ends on some other residue instead of the conserved phenylalanine or tryptophan, so this is likely a read error. The chain recombines TRBV24-1 with TRBJ1-5; D gene ambiguous. V was clipped by 2 bases and J by 0 bases, with 4 bases between them. There are 14 residues in the CDR3. Germline-derived CDR1 and CDR2 are KGHDR and SFDVKD. The CDR3 reads CATSDSDSNQPQHS. Written as DNA, the CDR3 is TGTGCCACCAGTGATTCAGATAGCAATCAGCCCCAGCATTCT.

This clonotype was counted ten times or more. The chain couples TRBV7-6 to TRBJ2-3; TRBD1 might be the D (6 bases). Germline V lookup: CDR1 SGHVS, CDR2 FNYEAQ. The CDR3 is made up of 16 amino acids. V lost 5 bases to trimming and J lost 0 bases, with 15 bases between them. The chain's CDR3 is CASSENRVLSTDTQYF. The DNA of the CDR3 is TGTGCCAGCAGCGAAAACAGGGTACTGAGCACAGATACGCAGTATTTT.

The sample holds many counts of this clonotype. The CDR3 is CAWSRGPNSYEQYF. CDR3 sequence (DNA): TGTGCCTGGAGTCGGGGGCCCAACTCCTACGAGCAGTACTTC. This chain uses TRBV30 with TRBJ2-7, with D perhaps matching TRBD1 or TRBD2 (6 bases each). Trimming shortened V by 2 bases and J by 0 bases, and 11 bases separated the two germline ends. This CDR3 is 14 amino acids long. The germline gives CDR1 GTSNPN, CDR2 SVGIG (reference sequence).

This clonotype was counted many times. CDR3 coding DNA: TGTGCCAGCAGCGATGGACAGGGTATCCCCGCAACTAATGAAAAACTGTTTTTT. Protein: CASSDGQGIPATNEKLFF. The chain joins TRBV14 to TRBJ1-4; 8 bases fit TRBD1. V shed 5 bases and J 0 bases; nucleotides not matched to a gene: 11. CDR1 is SGHDN and CDR2 is FVKESK in the germline V gene. The CDR3 runs to 18 residues.

With regard to this clonotype: Just one base apart from a much larger clone, this may be a read error. This is likely a read error, given that the CDR3 carries no conserved phenylalanine or tryptophan at its end. The chain couples TRBV20-1 to TRBJ2-7, with 7 positions matching TRBD2. The CDR3 consists of 15 residues. V shed 6 bases and J 2 bases; nucleotides not matched to a gene: 13. Per the germline V gene, CDR1 is DFQATT and CDR2 is SNEGSKA (reference sequence). As DNA, the CDR3 is TGCAGTGCGCCGTTGTCGCGGGGGACTCCCTACGAGCAGTACCTC. Its protein is CSAPLSRGTPYEQYL.

This chain joins TRBV28 and TRBJ2-7; TRBD2 matches at 10 bases. The CDR3 has 15 residues. V lost 3 bases, J lost 5 bases, and 7 bases stayed unmatched. The V gene's germline CDR1 is MDHEN and CDR2 SYDVKM. CDR3 in DNA: TGTGCCAGCAGTTTCCGAGGTCTAGCGGGAGACGAGCAGTACTTC. Amino acid sequence: CASSFRGLAGDEQYF.

A note on this clonotype: The conserved phenylalanine or tryptophan is not found at the CDR3 terminus, so this likely reflects a read error. The rearrangement joins TRBV19 to TRBJ2-3; 9 bases align to TRBD2. Germline values: CDR1 LNHDA, CDR2 SQIVND (reference sequence). This CDR3 region has 16 residues. The trim removed 8 bases at V and 0 bases at J, leaving 9 bases unmatched. The CDR3 sequence: CASGPGLAPSTDTQYL. Here the CDR3 DNA reads TGTGCCAGTGGGCCGGGACTAGCACCTAGCACAGATACGCAGTATCTT.

This clonotype was detected many times. The chain uses TRBV7-2 and TRBJ2-3; 8 nucleotides match TRBD2. The CDR3 sequence is 14 residues long. With 6 bases clipped from V and 1 base from J, the junction kept 3 bases outside the gene matches. Germline assignment: CDR1 SGHTA and CDR2 FQGNSA. The CDR3 loop reads CASSPAGGTDTQYF. The CDR3 DNA follows: TGTGCCAGCAGTCCAGCGGGGGGCACAGATACGCAGTATTTT.

In regard to this clonotype: Since a much larger clone is just one base distant, this may be a read error. Here the CDR3 DNA reads TGTGCCAGCAGCTTAGGGGCAGGGGCGGGTGAAGCTTTCTTT. It translates to CASSLGAGAGEAFF. V usage is TRBV12-3 or TRBV12-4 and J usage is TRBJ1-1; TRBD1 might be the D (6 bases). The CDR3 totals 14 residues.